The TCR beta chain described here comes from a study of cytomegalovirus exposure and HLA in healthy donors. Study findings and constraints: It was only CMV serostatus that was available as immune exposure information.

As regards this clone: Antigen: not known.

Looked up from germline, CDR1 is SGHNT and CDR2 is YYREEE (reference sequence). Unmatched junction bases numbered 5, after V lost 1 base and J lost 5 bases. This CDR3 contains 15 residues. PCR primers comprised 60 Vbeta and 13 Jbeta primers. TCRdb's copy holds only in-frame clones and misses some; the assay was immunoSEQ multiplex PCR. The repertoire holds fewer than 110,000 clones, under 80% seen once, with roughly 15% in the top ten. This receptor was obtained from a woman aged 40 to 55 in good health and CMV-seropositive. The V call is TRBV5-4, the J call TRBJ2-4; 8 nucleotides align to TRBD1. Material: PBMCs. The CDR3 loop reads CASSLQGAIQNIQYF. CDR3 in DNA: TGTGCCAGCAGCTTGCAGGGGGCGATCCAAAACATTCAGTACTTC.